The clone carrying this T cell receptor beta chain was seen a handful of times. The CDR3 sequence is 12 residues long. In germline, CDR1 is ENHRY, CDR2 SYGVKD. V lost 8 bases and J 8 bases, leaving 16 bases between the germline ends. The record originates from a study of identical twins. Template switching (which added a universal primer site) was used, and cDNA carried unique molecular identifiers. A single record per CDR3 protein comes from TCRdb applying MiXCR to the 5' RACE reads. This sample has about 470,000 distinct CDR3 sequences; approximately 24% occur once, and the top ten carry 2.9%. The data also belong to a second study, concerning T cells expressing NK-cell markers. That publication notes: Among eight sequenced donors, seven carried HCMV seropositivity while one was seronegative.

The sequenced sample was CD4+ T cells sorted from blood. This chain uses TRBV10-3 with TRBJ2-7; D may be TRBD2 (7 bases). This TCR was recovered from a woman aged 18-29 years in good health. CDR3 region: CAIGGGRGQQYF. The CDR3 DNA follows: TGTGCCATCGGGGGGGGCCGGGGCCAGCAGTACTTC.